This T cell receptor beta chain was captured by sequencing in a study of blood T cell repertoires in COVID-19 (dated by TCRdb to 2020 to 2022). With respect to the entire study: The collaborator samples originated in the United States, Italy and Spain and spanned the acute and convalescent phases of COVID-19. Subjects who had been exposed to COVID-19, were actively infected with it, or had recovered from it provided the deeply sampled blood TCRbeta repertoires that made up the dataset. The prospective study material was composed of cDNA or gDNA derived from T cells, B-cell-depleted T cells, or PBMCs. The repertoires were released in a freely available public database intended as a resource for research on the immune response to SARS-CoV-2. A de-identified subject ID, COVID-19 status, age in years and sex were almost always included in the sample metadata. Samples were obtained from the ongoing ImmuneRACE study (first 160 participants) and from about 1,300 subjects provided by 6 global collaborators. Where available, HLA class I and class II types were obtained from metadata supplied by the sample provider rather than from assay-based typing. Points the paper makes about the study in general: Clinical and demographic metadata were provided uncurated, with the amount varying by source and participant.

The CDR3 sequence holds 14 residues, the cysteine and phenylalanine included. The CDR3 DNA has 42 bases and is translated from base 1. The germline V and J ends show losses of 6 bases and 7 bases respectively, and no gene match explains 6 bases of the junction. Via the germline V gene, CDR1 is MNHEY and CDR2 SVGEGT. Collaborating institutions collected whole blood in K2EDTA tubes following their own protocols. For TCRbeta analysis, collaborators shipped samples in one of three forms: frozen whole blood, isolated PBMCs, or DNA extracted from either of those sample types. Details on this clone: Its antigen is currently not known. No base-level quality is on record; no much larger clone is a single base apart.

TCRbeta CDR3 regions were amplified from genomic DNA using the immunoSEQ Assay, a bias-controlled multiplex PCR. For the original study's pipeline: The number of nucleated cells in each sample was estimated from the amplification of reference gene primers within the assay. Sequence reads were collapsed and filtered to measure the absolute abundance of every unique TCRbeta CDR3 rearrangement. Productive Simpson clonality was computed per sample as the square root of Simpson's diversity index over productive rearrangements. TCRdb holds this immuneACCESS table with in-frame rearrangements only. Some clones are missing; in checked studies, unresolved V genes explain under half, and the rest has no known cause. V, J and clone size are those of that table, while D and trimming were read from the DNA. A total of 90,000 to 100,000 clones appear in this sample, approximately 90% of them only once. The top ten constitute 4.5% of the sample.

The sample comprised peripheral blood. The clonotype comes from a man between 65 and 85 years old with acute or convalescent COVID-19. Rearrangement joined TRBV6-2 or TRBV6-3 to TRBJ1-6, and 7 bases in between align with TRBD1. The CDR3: CASSLGTENSPLHF. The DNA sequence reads TGTGCCAGCAGCCTCGGGACAGAAAATTCACCCCTCCACTTT.